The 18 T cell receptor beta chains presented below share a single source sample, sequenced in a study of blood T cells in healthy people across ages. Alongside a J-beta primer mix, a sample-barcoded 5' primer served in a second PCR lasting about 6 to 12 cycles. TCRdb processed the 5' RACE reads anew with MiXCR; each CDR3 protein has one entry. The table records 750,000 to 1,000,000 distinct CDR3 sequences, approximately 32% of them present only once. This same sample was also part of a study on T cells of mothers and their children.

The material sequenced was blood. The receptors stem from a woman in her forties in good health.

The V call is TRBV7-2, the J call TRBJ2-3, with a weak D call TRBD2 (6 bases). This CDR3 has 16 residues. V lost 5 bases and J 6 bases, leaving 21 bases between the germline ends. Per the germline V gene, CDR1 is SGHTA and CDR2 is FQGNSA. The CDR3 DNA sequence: TGTGCCAGCAGCCCCTGGGGAGCGGGCCTAGCGGATACGCAGTATTTT. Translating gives CASSPWGAGLADTQYF.

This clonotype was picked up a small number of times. The chain's CDR3 is CAISEQGSNTEAFF. The CDR3 region has the DNA TGTGCCATCAGTGAGCAGGGGTCGAACACTGAAGCTTTCTTT. V gene TRBV10-3 combines with J gene TRBJ1-1, with D possibly TRBD1 on 6 matching bases. V was pared by 2 bases and J by 1 base, with 8 bases between. CDR1 and CDR2 from the germline V gene are ENHRY and SYGVKD. CDR3 length equals 14 residues.

In nucleotides, the CDR3 is TGTGCCAGCAGCTCACAAGTGGGGGGGAAGACAGATACGCAGTATTTT. This encodes CASSSQVGGKTDTQYF. The chain links TRBV7-2 to TRBJ2-3, with 7 bases matching TRBD2. Germline CDR1 SGHTA, CDR2 FQGNSA. CDR3 length equals 16 residues. The junction had 10 bases not matched to a gene; V was cut back by 4 bases and J by 3 bases.

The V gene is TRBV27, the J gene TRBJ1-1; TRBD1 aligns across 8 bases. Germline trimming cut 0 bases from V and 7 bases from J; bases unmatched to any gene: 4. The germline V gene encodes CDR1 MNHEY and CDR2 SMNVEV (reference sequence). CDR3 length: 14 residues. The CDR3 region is CASSLSTGVSEAFF. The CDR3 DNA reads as TGTGCCAGCAGTTTATCGACAGGGGTTAGTGAAGCTTTCTTT.

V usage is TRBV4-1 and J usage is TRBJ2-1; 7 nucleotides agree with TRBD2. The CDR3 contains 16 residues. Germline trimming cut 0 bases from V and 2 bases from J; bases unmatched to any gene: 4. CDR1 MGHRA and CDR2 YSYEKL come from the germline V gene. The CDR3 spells CASSQDRLATYNEQFF. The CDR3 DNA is TGCGCCAGCAGCCAAGATAGACTAGCCACCTACAATGAGCAGTTCTTC.

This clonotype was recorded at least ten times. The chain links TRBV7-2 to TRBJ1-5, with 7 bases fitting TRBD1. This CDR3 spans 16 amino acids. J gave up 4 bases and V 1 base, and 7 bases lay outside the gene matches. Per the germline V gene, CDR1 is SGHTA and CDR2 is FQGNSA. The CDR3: CASSLGLGTENQPQHF. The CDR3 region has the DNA TGTGCCAGCAGCTTAGGACTGGGGACAGAGAATCAGCCCCAGCATTTT.

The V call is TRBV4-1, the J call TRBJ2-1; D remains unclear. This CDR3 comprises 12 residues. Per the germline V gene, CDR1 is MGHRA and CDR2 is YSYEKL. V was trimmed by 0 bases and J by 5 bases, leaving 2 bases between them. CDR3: CASSQENNEQFF. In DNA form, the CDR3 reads TGCGCCAGCAGCCAAGAGAACAATGAGCAGTTCTTC.

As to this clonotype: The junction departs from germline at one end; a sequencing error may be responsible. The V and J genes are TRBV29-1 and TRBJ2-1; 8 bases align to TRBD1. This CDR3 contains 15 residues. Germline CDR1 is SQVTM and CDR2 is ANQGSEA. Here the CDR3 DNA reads TGCAGCGTTGAAATGCGGGACAGGCATTACAATGAGCGGTTCTTC. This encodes CSVEMRDRHYNERFF.

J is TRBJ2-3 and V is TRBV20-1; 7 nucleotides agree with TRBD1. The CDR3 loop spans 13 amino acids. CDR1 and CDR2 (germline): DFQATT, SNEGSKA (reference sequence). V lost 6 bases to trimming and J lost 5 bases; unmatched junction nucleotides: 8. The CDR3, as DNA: TGCAGTGCCCCGACAGGGATTCTAGATACGCAGTATTTT. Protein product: CSAPTGILDTQYF.

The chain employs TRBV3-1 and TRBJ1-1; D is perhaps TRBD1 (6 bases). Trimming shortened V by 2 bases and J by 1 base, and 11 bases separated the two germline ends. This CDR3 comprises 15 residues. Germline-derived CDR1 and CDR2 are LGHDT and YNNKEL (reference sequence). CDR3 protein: CASSQTGATNTEAFF. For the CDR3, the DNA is TGTGCCAGCAGCCAAACGGGGGCTACGAACACTGAAGCTTTCTTT.

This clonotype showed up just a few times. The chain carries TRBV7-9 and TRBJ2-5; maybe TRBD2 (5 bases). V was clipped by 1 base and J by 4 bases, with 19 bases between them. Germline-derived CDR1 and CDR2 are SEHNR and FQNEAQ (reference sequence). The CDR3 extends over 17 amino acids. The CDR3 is CASSLEARDTGIETQYF. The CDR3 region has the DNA TGTGCCAGCAGCTTAGAGGCTAGAGACACGGGGATAGAGACCCAGTACTTC.

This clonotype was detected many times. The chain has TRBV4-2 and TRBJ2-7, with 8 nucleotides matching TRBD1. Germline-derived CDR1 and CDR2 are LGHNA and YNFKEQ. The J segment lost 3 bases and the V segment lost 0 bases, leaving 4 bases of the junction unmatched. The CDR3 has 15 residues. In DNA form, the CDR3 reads TGTGCCAGCAGCCAAGATCAAGGGACAGGCTACGAGCAGTACTTC. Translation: CASSQDQGTGYEQYF.

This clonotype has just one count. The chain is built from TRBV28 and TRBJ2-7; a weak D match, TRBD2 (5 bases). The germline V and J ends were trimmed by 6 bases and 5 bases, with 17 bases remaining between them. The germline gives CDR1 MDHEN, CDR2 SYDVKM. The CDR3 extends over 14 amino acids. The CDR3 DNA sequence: TGTGCCAGCAGATCAAGGAGAGGGAGCCACGAGCAGTACTTC. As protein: CASRSRRGSHEQYF.

The CDR3 protein is CASRPSGGGQETQYF. DNA of the CDR3: TGCGCCAGCAGGCCTTCTGGGGGGGGACAAGAGACCCAGTACTTC. This rearrangement joins TRBV5-1 to TRBJ2-5; 7 bases map to TRBD2. V trimming: 5 bases; J trimming: 2 bases; junction bases outside the gene matches: 9. Germline CDR1 is SGHRS and CDR2 is YFSETQ. The CDR3 covers 15 residues.

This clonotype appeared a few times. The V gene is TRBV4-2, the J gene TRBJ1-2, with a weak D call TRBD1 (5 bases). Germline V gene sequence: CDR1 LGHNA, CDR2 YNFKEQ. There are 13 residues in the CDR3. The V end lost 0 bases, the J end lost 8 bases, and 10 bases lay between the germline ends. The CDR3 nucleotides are TGTGCCAGCAGCCAAGATATAGGGGAAGGCTACACCTTC. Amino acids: CASSQDIGEGYTF.

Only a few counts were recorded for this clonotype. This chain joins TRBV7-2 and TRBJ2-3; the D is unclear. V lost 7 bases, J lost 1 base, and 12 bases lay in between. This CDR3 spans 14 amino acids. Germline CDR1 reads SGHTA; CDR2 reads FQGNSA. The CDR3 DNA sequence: TGTGCCAGCACCTCTGCGGCCGGCACAGATACGCAGTATTTT. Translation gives CASTSAAGTDTQYF.

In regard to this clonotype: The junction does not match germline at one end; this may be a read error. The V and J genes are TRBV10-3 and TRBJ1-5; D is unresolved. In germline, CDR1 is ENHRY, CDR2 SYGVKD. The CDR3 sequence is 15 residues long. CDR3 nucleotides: TGTGCCATCAGTGAGTCTGAGGTCCGCAATCGGCCCCAGCATTTT. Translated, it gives CAISESEVRNRPQHF.

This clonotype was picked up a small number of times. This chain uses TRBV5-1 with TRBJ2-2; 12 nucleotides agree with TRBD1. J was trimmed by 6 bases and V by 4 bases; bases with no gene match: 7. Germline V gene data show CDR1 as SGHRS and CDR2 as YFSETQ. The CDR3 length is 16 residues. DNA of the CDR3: TGCGCCAGCAGCCCCGAGGGACAGGGGGCCCCCGGGGAGCTGTTTTTT. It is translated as CASSPEGQGAPGELFF.